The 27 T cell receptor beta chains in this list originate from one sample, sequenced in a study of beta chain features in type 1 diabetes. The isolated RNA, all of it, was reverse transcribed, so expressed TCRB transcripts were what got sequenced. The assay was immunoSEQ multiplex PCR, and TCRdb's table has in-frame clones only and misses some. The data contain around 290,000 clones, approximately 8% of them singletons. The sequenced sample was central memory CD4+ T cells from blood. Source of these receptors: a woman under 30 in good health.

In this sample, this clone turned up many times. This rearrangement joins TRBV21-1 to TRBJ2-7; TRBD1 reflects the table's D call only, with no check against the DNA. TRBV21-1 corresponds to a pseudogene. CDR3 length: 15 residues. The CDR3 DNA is TGTGCCAGCACTTTTGGGGACAGGGGGCGAATAGAGCAGTACGTC. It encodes CASTFGDRGRIEQYV.

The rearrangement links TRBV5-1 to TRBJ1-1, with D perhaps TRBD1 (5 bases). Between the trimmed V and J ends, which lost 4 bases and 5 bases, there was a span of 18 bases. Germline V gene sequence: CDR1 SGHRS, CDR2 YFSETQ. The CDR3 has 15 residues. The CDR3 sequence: CASSTFQGGATEAFF. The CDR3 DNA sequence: TGCGCCAGCAGCACTTTTCAGGGAGGGGCGACTGAAGCTTTCTTT. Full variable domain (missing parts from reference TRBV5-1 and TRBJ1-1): KAGVTQTPRYLIKTRGQQVTLSCSPISGHRSVSWYQQTPGQGLQFLFEYFSETQRNKGNFPGRFSGRQFSNSRSEMNVSTLELGDSALYLCASSTFQGGATEAFFGQGTRLTVV.

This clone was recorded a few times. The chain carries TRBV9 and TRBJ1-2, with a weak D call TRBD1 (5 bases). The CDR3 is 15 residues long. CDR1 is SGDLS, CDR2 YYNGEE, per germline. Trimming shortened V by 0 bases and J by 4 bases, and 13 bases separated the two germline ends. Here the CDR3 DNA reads TGTGCCAGCAGCGTAGCTGACAGAGGGGCCTATGGCTACACCTTC. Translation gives CASSVADRGAYGYTF.

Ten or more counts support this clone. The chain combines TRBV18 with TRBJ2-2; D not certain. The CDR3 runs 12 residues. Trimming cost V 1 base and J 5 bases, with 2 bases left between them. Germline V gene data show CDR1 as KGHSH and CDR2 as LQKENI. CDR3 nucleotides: TGTGCCAGCTCACCACAGACCGGGGAGCTGTTTTTT. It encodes CASSPQTGELFF. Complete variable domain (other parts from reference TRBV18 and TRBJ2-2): NAGVMQNPRHLVRRRGQEARLRCSPMKGHSHVYWYRQLPEEGLKFMVYLQKENIIDESGMPKERFSAEFPKEGPSILRIQQVVRGDSAAYFCASSPQTGELFFGEGSRLTVL.

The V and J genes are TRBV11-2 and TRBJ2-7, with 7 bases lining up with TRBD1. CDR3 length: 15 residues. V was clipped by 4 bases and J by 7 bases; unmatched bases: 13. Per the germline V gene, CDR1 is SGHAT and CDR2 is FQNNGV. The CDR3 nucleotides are TGTGCCAGCAGCTCATACGGACAGGCAGCTGAAGAGCAGTACTTC. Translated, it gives CASSSYGQAAEEQYF.

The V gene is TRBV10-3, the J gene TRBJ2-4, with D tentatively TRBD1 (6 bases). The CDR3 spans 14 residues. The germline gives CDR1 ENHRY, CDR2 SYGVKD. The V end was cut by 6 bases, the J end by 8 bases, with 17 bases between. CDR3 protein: CAISQIQGMDIQYF. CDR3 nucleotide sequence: TGTGCCATCAGCCAGATACAGGGTATGGACATTCAGTACTTC.

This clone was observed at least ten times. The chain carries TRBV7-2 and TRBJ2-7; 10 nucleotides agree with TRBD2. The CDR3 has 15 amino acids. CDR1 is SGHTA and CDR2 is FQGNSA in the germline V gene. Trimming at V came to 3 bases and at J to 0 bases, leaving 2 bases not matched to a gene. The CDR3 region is CASSFSGGSSYEQYF. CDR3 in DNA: TGTGCCAGCAGCTTTAGCGGGGGGAGCTCCTACGAGCAGTACTTC.

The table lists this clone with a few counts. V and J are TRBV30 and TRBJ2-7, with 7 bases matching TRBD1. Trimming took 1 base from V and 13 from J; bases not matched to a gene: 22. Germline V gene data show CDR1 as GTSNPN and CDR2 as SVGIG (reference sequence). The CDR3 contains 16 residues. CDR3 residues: CAWSGRQGLGVVRRYF. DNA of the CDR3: TGTGCCTGGAGTGGGAGACAGGGTCTCGGGGTCGTTCGGAGATACTTC.

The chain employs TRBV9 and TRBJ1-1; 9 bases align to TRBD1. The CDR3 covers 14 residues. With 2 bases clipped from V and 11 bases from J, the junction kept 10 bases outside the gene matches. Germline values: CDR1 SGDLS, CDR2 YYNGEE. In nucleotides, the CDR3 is TGTGCCAGCAGCGTCGGGACAGGGTCTCCTGTCGCTTTCTTT. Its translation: CASSVGTGSPVAFF.

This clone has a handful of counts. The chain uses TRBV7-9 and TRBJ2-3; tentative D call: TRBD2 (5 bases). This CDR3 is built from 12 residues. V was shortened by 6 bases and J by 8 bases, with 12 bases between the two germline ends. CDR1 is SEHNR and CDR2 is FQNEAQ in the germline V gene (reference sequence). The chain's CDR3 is CASSRESGTQYF. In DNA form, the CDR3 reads TGTGCCAGCAGTAGGGAGTCGGGTACGCAGTATTTT.

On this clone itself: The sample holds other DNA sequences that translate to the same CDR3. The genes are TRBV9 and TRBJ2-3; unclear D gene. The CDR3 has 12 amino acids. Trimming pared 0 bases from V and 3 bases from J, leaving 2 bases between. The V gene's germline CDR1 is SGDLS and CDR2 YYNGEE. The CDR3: CASSVATDTQYF. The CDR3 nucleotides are TGTGCCAGCAGCGTAGCGACAGATACGCAGTATTTT.

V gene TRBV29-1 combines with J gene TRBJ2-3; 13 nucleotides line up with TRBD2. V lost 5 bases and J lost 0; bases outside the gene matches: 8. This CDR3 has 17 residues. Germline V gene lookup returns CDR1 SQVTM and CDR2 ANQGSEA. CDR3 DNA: TGCAGCGTTAGGGGACTAGCGGGAAGGACTAGCACAGATACGCAGTATTTT. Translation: CSVRGLAGRTSTDTQYF.

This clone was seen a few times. DNA for the CDR3: TGTGCCAGCAGTACTCTGGCCGGGACAGGGACCATTTATGGCTACACCTTC. This sequence encodes CASSTLAGTGTIYGYTF. V is TRBV28 and J is TRBJ1-2, with TRBD1 matching 9 bases. Trimming took 5 bases from V and 5 from J; bases not matched to a gene: 15. This CDR3 has 17 residues. Looked up from germline, CDR1 is MDHEN and CDR2 is SYDVKM.

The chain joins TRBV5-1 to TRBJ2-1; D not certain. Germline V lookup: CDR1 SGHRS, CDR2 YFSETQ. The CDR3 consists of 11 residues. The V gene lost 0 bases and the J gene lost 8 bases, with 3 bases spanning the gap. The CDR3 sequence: CASSLAYEQFF. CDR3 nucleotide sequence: TGCGCCAGCAGCTTGGCGTATGAGCAGTTCTTC.

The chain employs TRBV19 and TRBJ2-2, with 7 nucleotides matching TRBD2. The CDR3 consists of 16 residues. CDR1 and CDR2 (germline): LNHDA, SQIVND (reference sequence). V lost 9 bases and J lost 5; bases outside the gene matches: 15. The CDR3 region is CASSWRSSGQTGELFF. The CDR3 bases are TGTGCCAGCTCCTGGCGGAGTAGCGGGCAAACCGGGGAGCTGTTTTTT. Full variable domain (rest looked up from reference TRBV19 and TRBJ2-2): DGGITQSPKYLFRKEGQNVTLSCEQNLNHDAMYWYRQDPGQGLRLIYYSQIVNDFQKGDIAEGYSVSREKKESFPLTVTSAQKNPTAFYLCASSWRSSGQTGELFFGEGSRLTVL.

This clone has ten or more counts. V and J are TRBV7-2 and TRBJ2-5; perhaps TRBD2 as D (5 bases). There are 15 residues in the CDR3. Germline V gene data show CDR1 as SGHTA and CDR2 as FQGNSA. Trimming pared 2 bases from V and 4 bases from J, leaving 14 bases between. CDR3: CASSLLNSEGETQYF. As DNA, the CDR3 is TGTGCCAGCAGCTTATTGAACAGCGAGGGAGAGACCCAGTACTTC.

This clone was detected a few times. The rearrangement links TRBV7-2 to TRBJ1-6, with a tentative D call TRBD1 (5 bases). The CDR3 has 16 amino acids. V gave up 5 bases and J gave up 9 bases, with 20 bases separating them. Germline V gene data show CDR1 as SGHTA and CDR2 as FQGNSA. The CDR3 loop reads CASSTRSQGKGSPLHF. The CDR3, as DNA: TGTGCCAGCAGCACACGGAGCCAGGGCAAGGGTTCACCCCTCCACTTT.

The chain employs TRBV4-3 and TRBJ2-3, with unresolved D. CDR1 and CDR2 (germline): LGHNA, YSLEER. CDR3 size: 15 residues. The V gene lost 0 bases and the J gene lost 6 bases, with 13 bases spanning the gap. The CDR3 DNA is TGCGCCAGCAGCCAAGATAATTTTTCGGGCGATACGCAGTATTTT. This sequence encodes CASSQDNFSGDTQYF.

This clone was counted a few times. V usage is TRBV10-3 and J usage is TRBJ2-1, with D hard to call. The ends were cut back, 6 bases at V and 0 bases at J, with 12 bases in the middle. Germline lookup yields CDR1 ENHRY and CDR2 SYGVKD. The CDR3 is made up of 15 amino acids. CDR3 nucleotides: TGTGCCATCAGATCAGCTACCAGCTCCTACAATGAGCAGTTCTTC. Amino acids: CAIRSATSSYNEQFF.

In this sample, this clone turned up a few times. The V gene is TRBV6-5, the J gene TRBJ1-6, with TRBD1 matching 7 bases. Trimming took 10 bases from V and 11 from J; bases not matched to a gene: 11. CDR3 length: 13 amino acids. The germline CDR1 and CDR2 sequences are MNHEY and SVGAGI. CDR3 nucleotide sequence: TGTGCCACCCTCGACAGGGTCGGGGCACCCCTCCACTTT. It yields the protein CATLDRVGAPLHF.

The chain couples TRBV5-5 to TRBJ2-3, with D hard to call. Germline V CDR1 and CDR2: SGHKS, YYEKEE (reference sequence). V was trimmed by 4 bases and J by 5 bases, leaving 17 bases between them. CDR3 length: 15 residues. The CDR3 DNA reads TGTGCCAGCAGCACCCCAGCAGGTGGAAAAGATACGCAGTATTTT. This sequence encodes CASSTPAGGKDTQYF.

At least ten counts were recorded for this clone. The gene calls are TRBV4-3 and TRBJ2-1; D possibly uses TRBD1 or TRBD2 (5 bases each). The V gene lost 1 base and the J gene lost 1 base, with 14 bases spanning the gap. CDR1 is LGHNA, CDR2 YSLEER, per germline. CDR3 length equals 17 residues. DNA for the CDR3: TGCGCCAGCAGCCAAGGAGTCGGGAAGGGGTCCTACAATGAGCAGTTCTTC. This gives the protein CASSQGVGKGSYNEQFF.

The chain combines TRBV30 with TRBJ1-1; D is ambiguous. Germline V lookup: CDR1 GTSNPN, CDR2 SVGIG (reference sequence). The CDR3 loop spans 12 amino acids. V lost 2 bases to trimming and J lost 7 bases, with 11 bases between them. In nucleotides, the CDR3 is TGTGCCTGGAGTAGTATATTTGGTGAAGCTTTCTTT. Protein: CAWSSIFGEAFF.

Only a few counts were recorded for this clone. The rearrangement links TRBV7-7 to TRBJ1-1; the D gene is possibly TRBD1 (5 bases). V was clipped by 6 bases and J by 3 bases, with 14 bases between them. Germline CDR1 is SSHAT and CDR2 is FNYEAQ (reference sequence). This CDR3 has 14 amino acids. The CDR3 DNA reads TGTGCCAGCAGTCCATTACGGGGGGACACTGAAGCTTTCTTT. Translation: CASSPLRGDTEAFF. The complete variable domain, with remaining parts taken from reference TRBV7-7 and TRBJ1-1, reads GAGVSQSPRYKVTKRGQDVTLRCDPISSHATLYWYQQALGQGPEFLTYFNYEAQPDKSGLPSDRFSAERPEGSISTLTIQRTEQRDSAMYRCASSPLRGDTEAFFGQGTRLTVV.

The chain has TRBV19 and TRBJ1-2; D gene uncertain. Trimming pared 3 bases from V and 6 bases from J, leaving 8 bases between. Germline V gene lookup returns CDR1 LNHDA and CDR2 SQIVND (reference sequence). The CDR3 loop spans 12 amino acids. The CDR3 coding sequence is TGTGCCAGTAGTATCCGGGAACATGGCTACACCTTC. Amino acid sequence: CASSIREHGYTF.

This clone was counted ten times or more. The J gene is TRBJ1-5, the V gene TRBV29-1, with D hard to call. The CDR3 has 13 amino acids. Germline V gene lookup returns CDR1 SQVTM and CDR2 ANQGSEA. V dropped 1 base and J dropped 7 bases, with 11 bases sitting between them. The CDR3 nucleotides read TGCAGCGTTGAAGTGGGAGTCGGGCAGCCCCAGCATTTT. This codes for CSVEVGVGQPQHF.

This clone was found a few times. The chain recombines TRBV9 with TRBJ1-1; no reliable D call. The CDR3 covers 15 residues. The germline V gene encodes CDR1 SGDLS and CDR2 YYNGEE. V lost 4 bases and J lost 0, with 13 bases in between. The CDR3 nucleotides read TGTGCCAGCAGCCACTCCAAGGGAATGAACACTGAAGCTTTCTTT. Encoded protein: CASSHSKGMNTEAFF.